This T cell receptor (beta chain) was captured in a study of cytomegalovirus exposure and HLA in healthy donors. Study conclusions and caveats: A list of around 160 TCR beta chains associated with cytomegalovirus was given. Using the classifier, cytomegalovirus status was reportedly diagnosed with high specificity and sensitivity.

For this clone: Antigen: not known.

The protocol was immunoSEQ multiplex PCR, while the TCRdb copy is restricted to in-frame clones and leaves out a portion. The repertoire consists of tens of thousands of clones, with roughly 90% occurring once and the leading ten covering about 2.2%. The V and J ends lost 6 bases and 7 bases, in that order; junction bases with no gene match: 0. This CDR3 spans 11 amino acids. In germline, CDR1 is LNHDA, CDR2 SQIVND (reference sequence). The V gene is TRBV19, the J gene TRBJ2-4; 7 positions match TRBD2. Source material: PBMCs. This receptor was identified in a woman aged 25-40 years in good health and CMV-seronegative. CDR3 loop: CASSGRNIQYF. Written as DNA, the CDR3 is TGTGCCAGTAGCGGGAGGAACATTCAGTACTTC.